A single sample is the source of the 21 T cell receptor beta chains below, sequenced in a study of blood T cell repertoires in COVID-19. Assay used: immunoSEQ multiplex PCR; TCRdb lists only in-frame clones, some missing. The sample yields roughly 100,000 clones, over 70% seen once. The specimen was peripheral blood. These receptors were obtained from a human donor in a cohort sampled during active COVID-19.

The chain is built from TRBV18 and TRBJ1-1, with 8 bases lining up with TRBD1. CDR3 length: 15 residues. V was pared by 4 bases and J by 4 bases, with 8 bases of the junction left unmatched. Germline loops: CDR1 KGHSH, CDR2 LQKENI. CDR3: CASSLNFDRGTEAFF. The CDR3 region has the DNA TGTGCCAGCTCACTTAACTTCGACAGGGGCACTGAAGCTTTCTTT.

This rearrangement joins TRBV28 to TRBJ2-7; 9 positions agree with TRBD2. V shed 5 bases, J shed 4 bases, and the junction held 3 bases outside the gene matches. There are 13 residues in the CDR3. In germline, CDR1 is MDHEN, CDR2 SYDVKM. CDR3 in DNA: TGTGCCAGCAGTCTAAGCGGGAGGTACGAGCAGTACTTC. It codes for CASSLSGRYEQYF.

The chain is built from TRBV7-2 and TRBJ1-1, with TRBD1 matching over 7 bases. The CDR3 length is 15 residues. Germline V gene sequence: CDR1 SGHTA, CDR2 FQGNSA. Trimming at V came to 5 bases and at J to 1 base, leaving 7 bases not matched to a gene. CDR3 sequence reads: CASSPRGWGNTEAFF. The CDR3 DNA follows: TGTGCCAGCAGCCCCAGGGGGTGGGGGAACACTGAAGCTTTCTTT.

The chain couples TRBV7-9 to TRBJ2-3, with 7 bases identical to TRBD2. The CDR3 consists of 16 residues. V gave up 5 bases and J gave up 0 bases; unmatched junction bases: 8. Germline-derived CDR1 and CDR2 are SEHNR and FQNEAQ (reference sequence). Here the CDR3 DNA reads TGTGCCAGCAGCAGACCCAGCGGGATTAGCACAGATACGCAGTATTTT. The encoded protein is CASSRPSGISTDTQYF.

The chain uses TRBV10-2 and TRBJ2-1; D might be TRBD2 (6 bases). This CDR3 contains 12 residues. In germline, CDR1 is WSHSY, CDR2 SAAADI. The ends were cut back, 2 bases at V and 11 bases at J, with 10 bases in the middle. The CDR3: CASSETAGKQFF. The CDR3 bases are TGCGCCAGCAGTGAGACGGCGGGGAAGCAGTTCTTC.

The chain recombines TRBV24-1 with TRBJ2-2; D is undetermined. Germline values: CDR1 KGHDR, CDR2 SFDVKD. Trimming left V 5 bases short and J 4 bases short, with 16 bases between. CDR3 length: 16 amino acids. For the CDR3, the DNA is TGTGCCACCAGTGTTGGAATTAGCCGAGTCACCGGGGAGCTGTTTTTT. Translated: CATSVGISRVTGELFF.

For the CDR3, the DNA is TGTGCCAGCAGTTTATGGGACAGGGATTCCTACGAGCAGTACTTC. This sequence encodes CASSLWDRDSYEQYF. This rearrangement joins TRBV28 to TRBJ2-7, with 8 bases fitting TRBD1. This CDR3 has 15 amino acids. Germline-derived CDR1 and CDR2 are MDHEN and SYDVKM. With V trimmed by 0 bases and J by 1 base, 2 bases remained unmatched.

This chain links TRBV5-6 with TRBJ1-1; 7 bases line up with TRBD1. Germline-derived CDR1 and CDR2 are SGHDT and YYEEEE. J was trimmed by 7 bases and V by 4 bases; bases with no gene match: 4. The CDR3 is 12 residues long. CDR3 protein: CASSARQGEAFF. CDR3 DNA sequence: TGTGCCAGCAGCGCAAGACAGGGTGAAGCTTTCTTT.

The chain links TRBV6-6 to TRBJ1-5, with D possibly matching TRBD1 (5 bases). Germline V gene sequence: CDR1 MNHNY, CDR2 SVGAGI (reference sequence). The CDR3 runs 13 residues. V was pared by 7 bases and J by 5 bases, with 12 bases between. The CDR3 protein is CASTLLTDQPQHF. For the CDR3, the DNA is TGTGCCAGCACCCTCCTGACAGATCAGCCCCAGCATTTT.

The genes are TRBV7-2 and TRBJ2-7, with 8 bases matching TRBD2. The length of the CDR3 is 13 residues. The ends lost 8 bases at V and 3 bases at J; junction bases unmatched: 6. Looked up from germline, CDR1 is SGHTA and CDR2 is FQGNSA. The DNA for the CDR3 is TGTGCCAGCCTCATAGCGGGGAGCTACGAGCAGTACTTC. As protein: CASLIAGSYEQYF.

This clone has a handful of counts. Relative to the germline gene, one junction end is altered; a read error may explain this. This chain connects TRBV28 to TRBJ1-1; D is unresolved. From germline, CDR1 is MDHEN and CDR2 SYDVKM. This CDR3 spans 11 amino acids. DNA of the CDR3: TGTGCCAGCAGTTTCGTAGGACTGCTAAATTTT. It encodes CASSFVGLLNF.

The chain has TRBV11-2 and TRBJ1-1; 9 bases line up with TRBD1. J was trimmed by 13 bases and V by 8 bases; bases with no gene match: 8. This CDR3 has 11 residues. Germline V gene lookup returns CDR1 SGHAT and CDR2 FQNNGV. The CDR3 DNA is TGTGCCAGCCGACGACAGGGGGGGGTTTTCTTT. It encodes CASRRQGGVFF.

V gene TRBV12-3 or TRBV12-4 combines with J gene TRBJ1-1; no clear D. The V and J ends lost 8 bases and 0 bases respectively, with 10 bases between them. CDR3 length: 13 residues. CDR3 sequence reads: CASVREMNTEAFF. In DNA form, the CDR3 reads TGTGCCAGCGTTCGGGAAATGAACACTGAAGCTTTCTTT.

The V call is TRBV19, the J call TRBJ2-3; tentative D call: TRBD1 (5 bases). The V and J ends lost 5 bases and 1 base respectively, with 10 bases between them. In germline, CDR1 is LNHDA, CDR2 SQIVND (reference sequence). The CDR3 has 14 amino acids. The CDR3 reads CASSWGRGTDTQYF. CDR3 nucleotides: TGTGCCAGTAGTTGGGGCAGGGGCACAGATACGCAGTATTTT.

This chain joins TRBV6-6 and TRBJ1-5; 9 bases agree with TRBD1. Per germline, CDR1 MNHNY and CDR2 SVGAGI (reference sequence). The CDR3 loop spans 15 amino acids. The trim removed 5 bases at V and 6 bases at J, leaving 8 bases unmatched. The CDR3 bases are TGTGCCAGCAGTCCTACAGGGGGCCGGGTTCAGCCCCAGCATTTT. Translating it yields CASSPTGGRVQPQHF.

The J gene is TRBJ2-1, the V gene TRBV28, with 14 positions matching TRBD2. The germline V gene encodes CDR1 MDHEN and CDR2 SYDVKM. The CDR3 contains 16 residues. V gave up 4 bases and J gave up 4 bases; unmatched junction bases: 3. The CDR3 DNA sequence: TGTGCCAGCAGTTCCAGGACTAGCGGGAGGTACAATGAGCAGTTCTTC. Its protein product is CASSSRTSGRYNEQFF.

The chain combines TRBV2 with TRBJ1-2, with D unresolved. Germline loops: CDR1 SNHLY, CDR2 FYNNEI. The V and J ends lost 3 bases and 8 bases respectively, with 10 bases between them. The CDR3 has 12 amino acids. CDR3 region: CASSERWEGYTF. The CDR3 nucleotides are TGTGCCAGCAGTGAGAGGTGGGAGGGCTACACCTTC.

The chain recombines TRBV5-4 with TRBJ2-1; TRBD2 matches at 11 bases. Losses at the gene ends were 6 bases for V and 5 bases for J; bases not matched to a gene: 4. Germline lookup yields CDR1 SGHNT and CDR2 YYREEE (reference sequence). The CDR3 has 14 residues. The CDR3 here is CASMTSGTNNEQFF. The CDR3 nucleotides read TGTGCCAGCATGACTAGCGGGACGAACAATGAGCAGTTCTTC.

This clone showed up just once. The gene calls are TRBV9 and TRBJ2-7; D uncertain. Germline loops: CDR1 SGDLS, CDR2 YYNGEE. V was shortened by 1 base and J by 0 bases, with 11 bases between the two germline ends. This CDR3 has 15 amino acids. In DNA, the CDR3 is TGTGCCAGCAGCGTAAATAACCCTAGCTCCTACGAGCAGTACTTC. This translates into CASSVNNPSSYEQYF.

The chain carries TRBV5-1 and TRBJ2-7, with 12 bases matching TRBD1. CDR3 length: 14 residues. Per the germline V gene, CDR1 is SGHRS and CDR2 is YFSETQ. The V and J ends lost 4 bases and 5 bases, in that order; junction bases with no gene match: 4. The CDR3 bases are TGCGCCAGCAGCATGGGACAGGGGGCTAACGAGCAGTACTTC. Protein sequence: CASSMGQGANEQYF.

This sequence joins TRBV2 and TRBJ1-5; TRBD1 aligns across 7 bases. V was pared by 4 bases and J by 11 bases, with 14 bases of the junction left unmatched. The germline CDR1 and CDR2 sequences are SNHLY and FYNNEI. The CDR3 runs to 15 residues. CDR3: CASSGGGGPPSAQHF. The CDR3 DNA reads as TGTGCCAGCAGTGGAGGAGGGGGCCCGCCCTCGGCCCAGCATTTT.